These 8 T cell receptor beta chains share one sample of origin, sequenced in a study of cytomegalovirus exposure and HLA in healthy donors. Profiling relied on immunoSEQ multiplex PCR, and the TCRdb table lists in-frame clones only, not all of them. In the table there are 90,000 to 100,000 clones, approximately 94% of which are singletons. Sequences were obtained from PBMCs. The source is a woman in her twenties or thirties in good health and CMV-seropositive.

The gene calls are TRBV27 and TRBJ2-7, with D tentatively TRBD1 (5 bases). V was cut by 3 bases and J by 2 bases, with 14 bases left in between. The V gene's germline CDR1 is MNHEY and CDR2 SMNVEV (reference sequence). CDR3 length: 15 residues. The CDR3 region has the DNA TGTGCCAGCAGTTTCCAGGGATACGCTCCCTACGAGCAGTACTTC. Its translation: CASSFQGYAPYEQYF.

The J gene is TRBJ1-2, the V gene TRBV4-1; no definite D call. Trimming took 3 bases from V and 4 from J, leaving 18 bases between them. This CDR3 has 16 residues. In germline, CDR1 is MGHRA, CDR2 YSYEKL. This CDR3 is CASSQPLLGSGYGYTF. As DNA, the CDR3 is TGCGCCAGCAGCCAGCCACTGCTTGGATCGGGCTATGGCTACACCTTC.

V and J are TRBV9 and TRBJ2-5; D possibly corresponds to TRBD2 (5 bases). The CDR3 sequence is 15 residues long. Trimming removed 4 bases at V and 1 base at J, with 14 bases between. CDR1 and CDR2 (germline): SGDLS, YYNGEE. The CDR3 region has the DNA TGTGCCAGCAGCACTCATGCGGGTGCCCAAGAGACCCAGTACTTC. Its protein product is CASSTHAGAQETQYF.

The chain recombines TRBV11-2 with TRBJ2-1, with 8 bases aligning to TRBD2. The CDR3 totals 14 residues. V shed 2 bases, J shed 3 bases, and the junction held 0 bases outside the gene matches. Germline V gene sequence: CDR1 SGHAT, CDR2 FQNNGV. The CDR3 loop is CASSLSGSYNEQFF. The CDR3 nucleotides read TGTGCCAGCAGCTTAAGCGGGAGCTACAATGAGCAGTTCTTC.

The chain combines TRBV2 with TRBJ2-5; no clear D. Per germline, CDR1 SNHLY and CDR2 FYNNEI. V was clipped by 6 bases and J by 4 bases, with 18 bases between them. This CDR3 spans 15 amino acids. The CDR3: CASRFGLYLPETQYF. DNA for the CDR3: TGTGCCAGCAGGTTTGGGCTATACCTCCCAGAGACCCAGTACTTC.

V and J are TRBV11-2 and TRBJ1-4; tentative D call: TRBD1 (5 bases). Germline V gives CDR1 SGHAT, CDR2 FQNNGV. The CDR3 spans 17 residues. V dropped 5 bases and J dropped 3 bases, with 19 bases sitting between them. CDR3 coding DNA: TGTGCCAGCAGCCTACGACAAAGGGGCGGATCTAATGAAAAACTGTTTTTT. It yields the protein CASSLRQRGGSNEKLFF.

V and J are TRBV2 and TRBJ1-1; a possible D gene is TRBD1 (5 bases). The germline V gene has CDR1 SNHLY and CDR2 FYNNEI. Deletions cut 1 base from V and 6 bases from J, with 12 bases between. The CDR3 runs to 14 residues. The CDR3 loop reads CASSEGGRPSEAFF. CDR3 coding DNA: TGTGCCAGCAGTGAAGGGGGCCGCCCGTCTGAAGCTTTCTTT.

The chain couples TRBV7-6 to TRBJ2-5; TRBD2 is a possible D gene (5 bases). The germline V and J ends were trimmed by 5 bases and 7 bases, with 8 bases remaining between them. The CDR3 length is 11 residues. Germline CDR1 is SGHVS and CDR2 is FNYEAQ. The CDR3 loop is CASSPAGTQYF. For the CDR3, the DNA is TGTGCCAGCAGCCCCGCGGGGACCCAGTACTTC.